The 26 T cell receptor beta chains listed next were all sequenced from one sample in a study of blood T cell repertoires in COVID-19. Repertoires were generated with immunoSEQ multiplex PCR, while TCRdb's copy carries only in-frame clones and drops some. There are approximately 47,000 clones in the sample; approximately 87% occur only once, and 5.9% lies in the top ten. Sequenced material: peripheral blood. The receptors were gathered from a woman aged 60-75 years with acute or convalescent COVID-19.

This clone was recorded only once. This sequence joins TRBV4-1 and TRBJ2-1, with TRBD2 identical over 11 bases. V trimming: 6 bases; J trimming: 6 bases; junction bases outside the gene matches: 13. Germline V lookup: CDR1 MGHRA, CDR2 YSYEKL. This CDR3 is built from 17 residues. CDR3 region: CASSRTSGLAGSNEQFF. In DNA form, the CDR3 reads TGCGCCAGCAGTCGGACGAGTGGACTAGCGGGTTCCAATGAGCAGTTCTTC.

The CDR3 bases are TGCGCCAGTAAATACGGCGGCGGGTACGAGCAGTACTTC. It is translated as CASKYGGGYEQYF. This chain links TRBV5-1 with TRBJ2-7; the D gene is possibly TRBD2 (5 bases). This CDR3 has 13 amino acids. Looked up from germline, CDR1 is SGHRS and CDR2 is YFSETQ. Trimming cost V 8 bases and J 4 bases, with 16 bases left between them.

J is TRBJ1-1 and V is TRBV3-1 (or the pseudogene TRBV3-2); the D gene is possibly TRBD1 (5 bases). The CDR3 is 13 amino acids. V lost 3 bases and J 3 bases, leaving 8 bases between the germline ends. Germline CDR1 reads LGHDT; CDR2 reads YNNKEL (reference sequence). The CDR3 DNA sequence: TGTGCCAGCAGCCAGGGGGGTGACACTGAAGCTTTCTTT. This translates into CASSQGGDTEAFF.

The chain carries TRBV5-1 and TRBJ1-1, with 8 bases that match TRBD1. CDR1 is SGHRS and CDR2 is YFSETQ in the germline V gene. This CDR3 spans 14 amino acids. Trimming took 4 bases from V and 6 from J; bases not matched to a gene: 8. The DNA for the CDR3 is TGCGCCAGCAGCCTAGGACAGGGAGTCCCTGAAGCTTTCTTT. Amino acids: CASSLGQGVPEAFF.

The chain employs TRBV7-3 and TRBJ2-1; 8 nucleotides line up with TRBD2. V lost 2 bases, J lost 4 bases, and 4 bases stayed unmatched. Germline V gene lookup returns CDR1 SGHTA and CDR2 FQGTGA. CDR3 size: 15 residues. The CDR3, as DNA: TGTGCCAGCAGCTTAGCGGGGGGCATATACAATGAGCAGTTCTTC. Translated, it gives CASSLAGGIYNEQFF.

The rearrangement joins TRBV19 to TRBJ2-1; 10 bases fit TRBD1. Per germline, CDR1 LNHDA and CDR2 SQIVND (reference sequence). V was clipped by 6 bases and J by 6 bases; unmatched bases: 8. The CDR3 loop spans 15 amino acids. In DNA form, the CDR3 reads TGTGCCAGTAGCGACCGGGACAGGGGATCCAATGAGCAGTTCTTC. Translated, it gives CASSDRDRGSNEQFF.

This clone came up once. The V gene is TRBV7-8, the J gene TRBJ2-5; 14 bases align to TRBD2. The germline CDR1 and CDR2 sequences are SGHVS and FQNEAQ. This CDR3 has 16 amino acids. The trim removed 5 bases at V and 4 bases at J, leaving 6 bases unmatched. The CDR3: CASSPRLAGGLETQYF. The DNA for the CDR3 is TGTGCCAGCAGCCCCCGACTAGCGGGGGGGCTAGAGACCCAGTACTTC.

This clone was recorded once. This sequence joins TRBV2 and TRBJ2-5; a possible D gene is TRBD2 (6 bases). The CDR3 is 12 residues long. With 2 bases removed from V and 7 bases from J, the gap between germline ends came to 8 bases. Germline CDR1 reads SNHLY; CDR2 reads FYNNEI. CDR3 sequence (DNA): TGTGCCAGCAGTGAAAGGAGGGGGACCCAGTACTTC. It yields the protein CASSERRGTQYF.

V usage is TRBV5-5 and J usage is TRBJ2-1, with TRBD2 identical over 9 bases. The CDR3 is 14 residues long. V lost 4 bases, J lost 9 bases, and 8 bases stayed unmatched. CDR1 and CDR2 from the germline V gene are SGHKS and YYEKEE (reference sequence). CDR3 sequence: CASSGGLARIEQFF. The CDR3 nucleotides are TGTGCCAGCAGCGGTGGACTAGCGAGGATTGAGCAGTTCTTC.

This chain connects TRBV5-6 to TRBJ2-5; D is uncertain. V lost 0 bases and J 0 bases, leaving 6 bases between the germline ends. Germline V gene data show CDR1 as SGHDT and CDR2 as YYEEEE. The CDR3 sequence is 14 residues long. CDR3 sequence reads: CASSLAGYQETQYF. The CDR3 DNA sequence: TGTGCCAGCAGCTTGGCCGGGTACCAAGAGACCCAGTACTTC.

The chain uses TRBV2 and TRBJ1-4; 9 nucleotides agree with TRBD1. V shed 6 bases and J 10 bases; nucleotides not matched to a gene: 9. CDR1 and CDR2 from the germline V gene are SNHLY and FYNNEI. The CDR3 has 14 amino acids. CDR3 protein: CASRPTGGRGKLFF. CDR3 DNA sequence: TGTGCCAGCAGACCAACAGGGGGCAGAGGAAAACTGTTTTTT.

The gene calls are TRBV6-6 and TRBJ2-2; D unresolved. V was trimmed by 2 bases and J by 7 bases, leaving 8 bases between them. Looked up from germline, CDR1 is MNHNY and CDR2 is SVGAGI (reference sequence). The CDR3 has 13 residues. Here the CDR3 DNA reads TGTGCCAGCAGTTACGACACCATCGGGGAGCTGTTTTTT. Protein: CASSYDTIGELFF.

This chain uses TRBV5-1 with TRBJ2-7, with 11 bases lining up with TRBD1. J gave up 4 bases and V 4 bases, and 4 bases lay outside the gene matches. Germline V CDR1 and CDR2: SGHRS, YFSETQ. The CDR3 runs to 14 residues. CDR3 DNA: TGCGCCAGCAGCCCCGGGACAGGGGGGTACGAGCAGTACTTC. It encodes CASSPGTGGYEQYF. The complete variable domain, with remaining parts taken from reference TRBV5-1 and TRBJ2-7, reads KAGVTQTPRYLIKTRGQQVTLSCSPISGHRSVSWYQQTPGQGLQFLFEYFSETQRNKGNFPGRFSGRQFSNSRSEMNVSTLELGDSALYLCASSPGTGGYEQYFGPGTRLTVT.

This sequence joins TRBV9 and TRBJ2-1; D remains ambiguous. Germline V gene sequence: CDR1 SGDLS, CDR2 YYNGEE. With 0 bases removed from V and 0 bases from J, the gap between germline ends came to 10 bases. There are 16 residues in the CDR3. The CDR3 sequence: CASSVGGSRSYNEQFF. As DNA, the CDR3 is TGTGCCAGCAGCGTAGGAGGATCTCGCTCCTACAATGAGCAGTTCTTC.

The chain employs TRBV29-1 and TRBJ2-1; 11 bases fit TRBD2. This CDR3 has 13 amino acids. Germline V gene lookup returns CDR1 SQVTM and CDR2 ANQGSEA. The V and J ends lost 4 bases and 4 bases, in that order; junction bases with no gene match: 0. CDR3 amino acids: CSVGTSGYNEQFF. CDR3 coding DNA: TGCAGCGTTGGGACTAGCGGGTACAATGAGCAGTTCTTC.

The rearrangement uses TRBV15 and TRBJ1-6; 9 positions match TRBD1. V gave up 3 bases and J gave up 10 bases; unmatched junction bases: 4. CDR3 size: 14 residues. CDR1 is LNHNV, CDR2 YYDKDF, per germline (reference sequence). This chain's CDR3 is CATSRTGGESPLHF. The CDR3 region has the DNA TGTGCCACCAGCAGGACAGGGGGAGAATCACCCCTCCACTTT.

Here the CDR3 DNA reads TGTGCCAGCAGTTACTCGAGGCAGGGTAAGAATGAGCAGTTCTTC. The encoded protein is CASSYSRQGKNEQFF. The chain couples TRBV6-5 to TRBJ2-1; perhaps TRBD1 as D (5 bases). CDR1 and CDR2 (germline): MNHEY, SVGAGI. The CDR3 loop spans 15 amino acids. Trimming took off 0 bases at V and 7 bases at J, with 13 bases between the two ends.

Written as DNA, the CDR3 is TGTGCCAGTAGCCCCTCAGGGCGGGAGACTGAAGCTTTCTTT. It is translated as CASSPSGRETEAFF. The V and J genes are TRBV19 and TRBJ1-1, with D tentatively TRBD1 (5 bases). The CDR3 contains 14 residues. CDR1 and CDR2 from the germline V gene are LNHDA and SQIVND (reference sequence). V was pared by 6 bases and J by 5 bases, with 16 bases between.

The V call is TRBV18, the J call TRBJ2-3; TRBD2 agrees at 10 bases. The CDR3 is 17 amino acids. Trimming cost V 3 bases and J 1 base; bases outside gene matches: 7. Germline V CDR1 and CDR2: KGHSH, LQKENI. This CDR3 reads CASSPLTGTSGTDTQYF. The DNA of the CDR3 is TGTGCCAGCTCACCCCTGACCGGGACTAGCGGCACAGATACGCAGTATTTT.

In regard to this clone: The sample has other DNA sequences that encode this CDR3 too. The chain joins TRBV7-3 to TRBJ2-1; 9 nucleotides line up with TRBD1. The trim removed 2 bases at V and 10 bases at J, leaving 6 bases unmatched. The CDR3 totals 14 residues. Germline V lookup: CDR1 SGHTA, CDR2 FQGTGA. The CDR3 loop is CASSLRDRGAEQFF. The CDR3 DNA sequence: TGTGCCAGCAGCTTACGCGACAGGGGGGCGGAGCAGTTCTTC.

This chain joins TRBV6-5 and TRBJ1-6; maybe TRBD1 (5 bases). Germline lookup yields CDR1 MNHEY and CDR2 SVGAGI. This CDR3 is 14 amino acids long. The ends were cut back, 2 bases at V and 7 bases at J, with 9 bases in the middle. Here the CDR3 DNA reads TGTGCCAGCAGTTACCAGGGTGGAAATTCACCCCTCCACTTT. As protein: CASSYQGGNSPLHF.

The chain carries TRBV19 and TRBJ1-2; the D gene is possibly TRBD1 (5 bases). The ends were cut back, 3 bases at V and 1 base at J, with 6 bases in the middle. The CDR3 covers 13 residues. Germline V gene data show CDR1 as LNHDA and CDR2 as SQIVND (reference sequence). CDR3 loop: CASSIGGNYGYTF. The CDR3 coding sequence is TGTGCCAGTAGTATCGGGGGTAACTATGGCTACACCTTC.

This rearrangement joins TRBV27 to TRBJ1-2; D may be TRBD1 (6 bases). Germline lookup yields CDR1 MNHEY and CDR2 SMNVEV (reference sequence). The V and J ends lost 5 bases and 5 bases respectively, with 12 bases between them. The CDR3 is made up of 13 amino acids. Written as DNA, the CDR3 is TGTGCCAGCAGTACAGGGATGGGTTATGGCTACACCTTC. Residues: CASSTGMGYGYTF.

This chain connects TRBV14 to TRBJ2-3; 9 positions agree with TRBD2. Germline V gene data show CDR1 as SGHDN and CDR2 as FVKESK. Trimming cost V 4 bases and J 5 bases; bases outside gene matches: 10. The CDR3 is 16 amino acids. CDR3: CASSPRVAGVGDTQYF. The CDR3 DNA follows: TGTGCCAGCAGCCCGAGGGTAGCGGGAGTCGGAGATACGCAGTATTTT.

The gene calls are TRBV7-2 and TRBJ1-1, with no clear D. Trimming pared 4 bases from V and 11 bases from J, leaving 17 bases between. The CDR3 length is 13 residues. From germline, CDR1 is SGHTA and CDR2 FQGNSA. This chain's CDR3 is CASSYLALNGAFF. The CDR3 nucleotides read TGTGCCAGCAGCTACCTAGCCCTAAACGGGGCTTTCTTT.

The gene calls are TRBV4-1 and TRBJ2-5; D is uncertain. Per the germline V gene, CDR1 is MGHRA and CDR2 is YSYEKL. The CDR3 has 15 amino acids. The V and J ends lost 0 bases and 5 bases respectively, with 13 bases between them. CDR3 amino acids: CASSQDHNSQETQYF. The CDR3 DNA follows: TGCGCCAGCAGCCAAGATCACAACAGCCAGGAGACCCAGTACTTC.